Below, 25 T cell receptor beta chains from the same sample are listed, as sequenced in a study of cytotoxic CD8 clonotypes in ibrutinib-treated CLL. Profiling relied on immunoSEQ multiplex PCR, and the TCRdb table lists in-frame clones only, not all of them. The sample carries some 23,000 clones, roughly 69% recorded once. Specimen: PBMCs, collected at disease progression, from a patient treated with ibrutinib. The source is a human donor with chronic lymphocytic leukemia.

CDR3 amino acids: CASRGERDGYTF. CDR3 coding DNA: TGTGCCAGCAGGGGTGAGCGGGATGGCTACACCTTC. The J gene is TRBJ1-2, the V gene TRBV2; D unclear. This CDR3 spans 12 amino acids. V was cut by 6 bases and J by 6 bases, with 11 bases left in between. Germline CDR1 SNHLY, CDR2 FYNNEI. The full variable domain, its missing parts supplied by reference TRBV2 and TRBJ1-2, is EPEVTQTPSHQVTQMGQEVILRCVPISNHLYFYWYRQILGQKVEFLVSFYNNEISEKSEIFDDQFSVERPDGSNFTLKIRSTKLEDSAMYFCASRGERDGYTFGSGTRLTVV.

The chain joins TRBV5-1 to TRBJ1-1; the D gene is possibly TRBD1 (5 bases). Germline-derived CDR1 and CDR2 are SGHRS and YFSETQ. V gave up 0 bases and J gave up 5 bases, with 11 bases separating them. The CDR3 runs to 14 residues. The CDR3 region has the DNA TGCGCCAGCAGCTTGGGGGGGAGTAGGACTGAAGCTTTCTTT. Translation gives CASSLGGSRTEAFF. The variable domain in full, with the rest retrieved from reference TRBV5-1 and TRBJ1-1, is KAGVTQTPRYLIKTRGQQVTLSCSPISGHRSVSWYQQTPGQGLQFLFEYFSETQRNKGNFPGRFSGRQFSNSRSEMNVSTLELGDSALYLCASSLGGSRTEAFFGQGTRLTVV.

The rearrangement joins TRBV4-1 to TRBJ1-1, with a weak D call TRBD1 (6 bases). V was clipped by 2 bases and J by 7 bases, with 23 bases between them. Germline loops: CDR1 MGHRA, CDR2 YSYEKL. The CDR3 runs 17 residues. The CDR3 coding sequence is TGCGCCAGCAGCCAAACCAACGTCAGGGGACCGCACCGTGAAGCTTTCTTT. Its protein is CASSQTNVRGPHREAFF.

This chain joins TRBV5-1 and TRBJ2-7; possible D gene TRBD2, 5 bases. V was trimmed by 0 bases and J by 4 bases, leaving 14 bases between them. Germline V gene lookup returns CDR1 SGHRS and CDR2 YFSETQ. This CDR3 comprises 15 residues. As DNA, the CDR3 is TGCGCCAGCAGCTTGGGGGCCCCCTCGGGGTACGAGCAGTACTTC. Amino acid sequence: CASSLGAPSGYEQYF. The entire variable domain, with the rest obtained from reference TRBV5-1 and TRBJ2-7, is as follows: KAGVTQTPRYLIKTRGQQVTLSCSPISGHRSVSWYQQTPGQGLQFLFEYFSETQRNKGNFPGRFSGRQFSNSRSEMNVSTLELGDSALYLCASSLGAPSGYEQYFGPGTRLTVT.

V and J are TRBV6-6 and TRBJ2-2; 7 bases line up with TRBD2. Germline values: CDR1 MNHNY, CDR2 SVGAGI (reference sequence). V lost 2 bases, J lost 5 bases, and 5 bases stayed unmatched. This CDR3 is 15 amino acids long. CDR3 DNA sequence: TGTGCCAGCAGTTACGCGGGGGAGGAAACCGGGGAGCTGTTTTTT. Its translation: CASSYAGEETGELFF.

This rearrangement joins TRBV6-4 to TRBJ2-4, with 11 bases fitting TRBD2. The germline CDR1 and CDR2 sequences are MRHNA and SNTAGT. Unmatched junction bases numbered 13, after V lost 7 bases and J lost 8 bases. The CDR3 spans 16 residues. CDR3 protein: CASNGILAGARDIQYF. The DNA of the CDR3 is TGTGCCAGCAACGGGATACTAGCGGGGGCACGAGACATTCAGTACTTC.

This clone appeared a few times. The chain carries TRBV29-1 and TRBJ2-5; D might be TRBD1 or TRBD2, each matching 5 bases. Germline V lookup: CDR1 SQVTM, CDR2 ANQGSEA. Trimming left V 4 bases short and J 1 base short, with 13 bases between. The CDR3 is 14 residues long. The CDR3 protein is CSVGTVGVQETQYF. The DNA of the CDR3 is TGCAGCGTTGGGACGGTGGGGGTCCAAGAGACCCAGTACTTC.

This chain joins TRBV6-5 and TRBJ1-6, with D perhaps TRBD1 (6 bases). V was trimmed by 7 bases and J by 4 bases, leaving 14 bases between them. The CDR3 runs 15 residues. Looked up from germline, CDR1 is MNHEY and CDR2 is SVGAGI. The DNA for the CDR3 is TGTGCCAGCAAGGTCCCAGGGGTGTATAATTCACCCCTCCACTTT. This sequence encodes CASKVPGVYNSPLHF.

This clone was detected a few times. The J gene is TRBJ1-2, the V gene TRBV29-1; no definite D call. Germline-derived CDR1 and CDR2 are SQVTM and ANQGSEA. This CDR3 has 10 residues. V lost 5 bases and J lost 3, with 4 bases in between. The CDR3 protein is CSVNHYGYTF. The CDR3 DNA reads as TGCAGCGTTAACCACTATGGCTACACCTTC.

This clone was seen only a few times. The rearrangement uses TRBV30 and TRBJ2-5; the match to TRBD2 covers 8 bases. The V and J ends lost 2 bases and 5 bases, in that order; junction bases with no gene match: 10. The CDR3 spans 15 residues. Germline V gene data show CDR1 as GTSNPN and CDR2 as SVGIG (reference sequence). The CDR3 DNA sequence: TGTGCCTGGAGTAGAGCGGTAGCGGGGATGGAGACCCAGTACTTC. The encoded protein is CAWSRAVAGMETQYF.

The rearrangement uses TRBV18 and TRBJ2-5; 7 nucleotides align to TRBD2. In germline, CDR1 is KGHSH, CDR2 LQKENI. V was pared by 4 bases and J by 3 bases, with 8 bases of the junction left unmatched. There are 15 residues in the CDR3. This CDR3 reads CASSRGGPGEETQYF. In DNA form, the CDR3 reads TGTGCCAGCTCACGGGGGGGACCCGGAGAAGAGACCCAGTACTTC.

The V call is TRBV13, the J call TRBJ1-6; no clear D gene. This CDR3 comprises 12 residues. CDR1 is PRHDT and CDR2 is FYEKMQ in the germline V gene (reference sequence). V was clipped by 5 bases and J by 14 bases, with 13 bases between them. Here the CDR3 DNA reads TGTGCCAGCAGCCCCGGTTCGCGAACCCTCCACTTT. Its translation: CASSPGSRTLHF.

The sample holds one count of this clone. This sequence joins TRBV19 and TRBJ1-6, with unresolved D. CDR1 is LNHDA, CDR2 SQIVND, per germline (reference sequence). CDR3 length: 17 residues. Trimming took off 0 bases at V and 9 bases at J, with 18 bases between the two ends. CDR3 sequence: CASSIDPILGAGSPLHF. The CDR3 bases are TGTGCCAGTAGTATAGATCCGATCCTGGGAGCGGGTTCACCCCTCCACTTT.

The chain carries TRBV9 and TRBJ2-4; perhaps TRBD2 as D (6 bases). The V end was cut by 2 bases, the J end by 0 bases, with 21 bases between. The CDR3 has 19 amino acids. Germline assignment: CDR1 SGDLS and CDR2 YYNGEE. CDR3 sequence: CASSVSSGERSIAKNIQYF. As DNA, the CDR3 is TGTGCCAGCAGCGTTTCTTCGGGAGAAAGATCTATAGCCAAAAACATTCAGTACTTC.

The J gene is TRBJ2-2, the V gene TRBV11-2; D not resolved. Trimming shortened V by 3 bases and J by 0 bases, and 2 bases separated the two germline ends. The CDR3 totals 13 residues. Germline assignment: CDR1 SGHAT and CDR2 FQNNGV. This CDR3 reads CASSFANTGELFF. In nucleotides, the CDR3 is TGTGCCAGCAGCTTCGCGAACACCGGGGAGCTGTTTTTT.

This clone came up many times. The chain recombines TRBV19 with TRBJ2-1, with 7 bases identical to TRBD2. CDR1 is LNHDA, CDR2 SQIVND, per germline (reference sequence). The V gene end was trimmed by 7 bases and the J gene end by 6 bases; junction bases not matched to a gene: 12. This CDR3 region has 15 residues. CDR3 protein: CASTFGGGRFNEQFF. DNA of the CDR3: TGTGCCAGTACCTTTGGGGGGGGTAGGTTCAATGAGCAGTTCTTC. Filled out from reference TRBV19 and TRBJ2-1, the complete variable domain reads DGGITQSPKYLFRKEGQNVTLSCEQNLNHDAMYWYRQDPGQGLRLIYYSQIVNDFQKGDIAEGYSVSREKKESFPLTVTSAQKNPTAFYLCASTFGGGRFNEQFFGPGTRLTVL.

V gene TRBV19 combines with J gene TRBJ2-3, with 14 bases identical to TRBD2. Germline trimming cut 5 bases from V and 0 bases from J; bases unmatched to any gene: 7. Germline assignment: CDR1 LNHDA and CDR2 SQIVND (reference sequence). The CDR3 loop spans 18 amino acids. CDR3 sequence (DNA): TGTGCCAGTAGTGTCAGACTAGCGGGGGGGCCCAGCACAGATACGCAGTATTTT. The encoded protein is CASSVRLAGGPSTDTQYF.

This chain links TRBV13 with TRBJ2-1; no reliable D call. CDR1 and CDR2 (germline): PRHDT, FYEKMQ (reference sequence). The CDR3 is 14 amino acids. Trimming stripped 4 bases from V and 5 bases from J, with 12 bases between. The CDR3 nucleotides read TGTGCCAGCAGCTCCCTGAGAGGTCACAATGAGCAGTTCTTC. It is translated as CASSSLRGHNEQFF.

This CDR3 reads CAISEGGQRYGYTF. DNA of the CDR3: TGTGCCATCAGTGAGGGGGGACAACGCTATGGCTACACCTTC. The chain employs TRBV10-3 and TRBJ1-2; D is perhaps TRBD1 (6 bases). The CDR3 sequence is 14 residues long. The germline V gene encodes CDR1 ENHRY and CDR2 SYGVKD. Trimming pared 2 bases from V and 4 bases from J, leaving 11 bases between.

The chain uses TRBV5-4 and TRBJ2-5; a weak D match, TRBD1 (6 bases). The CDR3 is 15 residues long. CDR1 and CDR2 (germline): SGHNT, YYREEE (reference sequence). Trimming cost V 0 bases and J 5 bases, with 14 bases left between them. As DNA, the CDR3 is TGTGCCAGCAGCTTGGCCGGGCGCAGGGGTGAGACCCAGTACTTC. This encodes CASSLAGRRGETQYF.

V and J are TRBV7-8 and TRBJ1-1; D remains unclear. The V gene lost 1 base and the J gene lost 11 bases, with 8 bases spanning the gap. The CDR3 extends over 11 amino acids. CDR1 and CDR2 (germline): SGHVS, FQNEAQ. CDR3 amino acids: CASSLGAGAFF. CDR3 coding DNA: TGTGCCAGCAGCTTAGGGGCGGGTGCTTTCTTT. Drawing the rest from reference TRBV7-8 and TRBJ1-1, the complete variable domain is GAGVSQSPRYKVAKRGQDVALRCDPISGHVSLFWYQQALGQGPEFLTYFQNEAQLDKSGLPSDRFFAERPEGSVSTLKIQRTQQEDSAVYLCASSLGAGAFFGQGTRLTVV.

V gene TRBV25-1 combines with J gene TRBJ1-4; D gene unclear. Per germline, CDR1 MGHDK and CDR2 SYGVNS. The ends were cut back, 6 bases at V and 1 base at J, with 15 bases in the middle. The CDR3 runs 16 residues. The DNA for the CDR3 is TGTGCCAGCAGCCTTCGAGACGTGGGAACTAATGAAAAACTGTTTTTT. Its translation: CASSLRDVGTNEKLFF.

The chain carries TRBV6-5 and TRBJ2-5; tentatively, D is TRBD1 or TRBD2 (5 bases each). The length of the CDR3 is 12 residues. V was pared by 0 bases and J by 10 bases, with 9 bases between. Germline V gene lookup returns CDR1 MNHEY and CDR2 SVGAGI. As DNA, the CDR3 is TGTGCCAGCAGTTACTCTGGGGGTGTCCAGTACTTC. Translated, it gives CASSYSGGVQYF.

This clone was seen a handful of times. The CDR3 spells CASSPGTSGGVTGELFF. CDR3 DNA: TGCGCCAGCAGCCCGGGGACTAGCGGGGGAGTTACCGGGGAGCTGTTTTTT. This chain uses TRBV5-1 with TRBJ2-2; 14 bases line up with TRBD2. The CDR3 contains 17 residues. V was pared by 4 bases and J by 5 bases, with 7 bases of the junction left unmatched. CDR1 and CDR2 from the germline V gene are SGHRS and YFSETQ.

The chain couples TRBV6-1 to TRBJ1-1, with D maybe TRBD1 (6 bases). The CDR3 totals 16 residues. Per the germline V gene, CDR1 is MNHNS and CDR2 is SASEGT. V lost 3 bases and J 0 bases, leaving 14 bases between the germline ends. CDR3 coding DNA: TGTGCCAGCAGTGATGGGACACGACTTATGAACACTGAAGCTTTCTTT. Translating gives CASSDGTRLMNTEAFF.